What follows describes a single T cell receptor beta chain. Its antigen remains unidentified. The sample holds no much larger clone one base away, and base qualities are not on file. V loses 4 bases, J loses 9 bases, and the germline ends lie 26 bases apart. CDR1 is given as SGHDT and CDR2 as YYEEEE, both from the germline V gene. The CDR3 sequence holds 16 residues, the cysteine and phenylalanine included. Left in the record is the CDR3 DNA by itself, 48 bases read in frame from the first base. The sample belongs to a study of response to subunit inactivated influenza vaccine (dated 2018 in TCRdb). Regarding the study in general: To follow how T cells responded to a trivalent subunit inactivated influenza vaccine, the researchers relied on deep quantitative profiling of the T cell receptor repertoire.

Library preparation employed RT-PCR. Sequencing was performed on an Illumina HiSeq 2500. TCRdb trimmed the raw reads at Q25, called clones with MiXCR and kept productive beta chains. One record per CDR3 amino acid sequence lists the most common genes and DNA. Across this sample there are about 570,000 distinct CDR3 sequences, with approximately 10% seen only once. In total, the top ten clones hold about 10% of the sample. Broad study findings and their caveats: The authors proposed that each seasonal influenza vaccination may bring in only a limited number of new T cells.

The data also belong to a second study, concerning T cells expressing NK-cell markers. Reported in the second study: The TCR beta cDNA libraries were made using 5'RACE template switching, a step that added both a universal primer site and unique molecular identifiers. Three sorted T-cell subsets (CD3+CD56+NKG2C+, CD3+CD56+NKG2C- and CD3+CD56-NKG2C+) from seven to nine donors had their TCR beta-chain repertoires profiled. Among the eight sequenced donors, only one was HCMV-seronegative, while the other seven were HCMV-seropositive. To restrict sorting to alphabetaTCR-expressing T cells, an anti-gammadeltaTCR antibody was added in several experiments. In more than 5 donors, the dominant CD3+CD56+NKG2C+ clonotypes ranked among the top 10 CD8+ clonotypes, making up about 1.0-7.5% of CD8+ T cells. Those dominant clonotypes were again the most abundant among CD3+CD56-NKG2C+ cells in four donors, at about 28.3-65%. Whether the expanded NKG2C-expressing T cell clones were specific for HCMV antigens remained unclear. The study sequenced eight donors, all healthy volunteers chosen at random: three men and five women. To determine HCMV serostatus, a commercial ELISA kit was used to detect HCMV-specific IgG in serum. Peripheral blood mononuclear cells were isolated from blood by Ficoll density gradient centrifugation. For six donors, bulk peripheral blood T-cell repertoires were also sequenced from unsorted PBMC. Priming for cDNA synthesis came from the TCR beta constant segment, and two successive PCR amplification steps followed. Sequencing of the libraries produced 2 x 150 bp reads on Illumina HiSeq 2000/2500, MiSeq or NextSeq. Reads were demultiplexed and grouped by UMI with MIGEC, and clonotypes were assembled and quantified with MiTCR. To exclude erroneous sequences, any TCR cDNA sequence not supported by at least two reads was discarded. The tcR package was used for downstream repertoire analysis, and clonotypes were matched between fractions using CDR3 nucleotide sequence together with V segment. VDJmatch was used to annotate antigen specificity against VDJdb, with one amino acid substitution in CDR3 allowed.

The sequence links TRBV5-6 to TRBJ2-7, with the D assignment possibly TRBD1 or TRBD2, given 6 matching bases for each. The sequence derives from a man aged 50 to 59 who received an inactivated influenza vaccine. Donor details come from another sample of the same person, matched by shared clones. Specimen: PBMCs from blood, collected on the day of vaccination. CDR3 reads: CASSVYRGPSYERQYF. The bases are TGTGCCAGCAGCGTATACCGGGGGCCGAGCTACGAGCGGCAGTACTTC.